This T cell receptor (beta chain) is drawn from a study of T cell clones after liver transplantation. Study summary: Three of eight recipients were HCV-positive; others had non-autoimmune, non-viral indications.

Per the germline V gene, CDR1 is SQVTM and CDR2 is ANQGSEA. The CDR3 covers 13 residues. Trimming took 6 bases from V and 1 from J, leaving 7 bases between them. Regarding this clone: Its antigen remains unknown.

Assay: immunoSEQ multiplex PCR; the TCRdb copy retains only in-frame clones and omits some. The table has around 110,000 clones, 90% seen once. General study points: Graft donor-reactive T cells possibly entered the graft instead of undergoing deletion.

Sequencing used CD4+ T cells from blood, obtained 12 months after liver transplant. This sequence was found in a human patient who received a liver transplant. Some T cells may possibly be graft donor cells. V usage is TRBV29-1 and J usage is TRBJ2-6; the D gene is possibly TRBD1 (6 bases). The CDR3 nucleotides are TGCAGCGTACAGGGTTCTGGGGCCAACGTCCTGACTTTC. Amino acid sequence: CSVQGSGANVLTF.